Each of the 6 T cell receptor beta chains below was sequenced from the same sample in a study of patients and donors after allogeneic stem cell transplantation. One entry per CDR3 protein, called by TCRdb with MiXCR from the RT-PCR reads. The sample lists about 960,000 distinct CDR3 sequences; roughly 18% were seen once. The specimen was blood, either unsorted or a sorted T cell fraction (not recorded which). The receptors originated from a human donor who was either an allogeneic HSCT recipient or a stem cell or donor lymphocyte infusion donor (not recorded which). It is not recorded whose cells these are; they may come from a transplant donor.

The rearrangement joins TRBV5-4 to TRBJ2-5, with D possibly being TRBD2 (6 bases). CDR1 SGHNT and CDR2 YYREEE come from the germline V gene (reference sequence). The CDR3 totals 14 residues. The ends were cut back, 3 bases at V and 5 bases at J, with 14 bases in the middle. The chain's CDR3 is CASSSQEGGETQYF. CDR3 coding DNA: TGTGCCAGCAGCTCACAGGAGGGCGGGGAGACCCAGTACTTC.

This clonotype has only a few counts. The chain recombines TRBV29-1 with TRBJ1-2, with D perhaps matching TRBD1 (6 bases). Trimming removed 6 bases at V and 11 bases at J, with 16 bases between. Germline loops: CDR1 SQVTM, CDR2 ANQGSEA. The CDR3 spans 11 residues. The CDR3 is CSVPLRGGYTF. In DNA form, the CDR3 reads TGCAGCGTGCCTTTGAGGGGGGGTTACACCTTC.

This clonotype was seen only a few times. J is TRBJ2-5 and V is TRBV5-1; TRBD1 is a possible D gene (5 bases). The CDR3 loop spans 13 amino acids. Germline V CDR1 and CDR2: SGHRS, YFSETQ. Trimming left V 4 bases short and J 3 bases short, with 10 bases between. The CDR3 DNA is TGCGCCAGCAGCGTGGCAGGGAAAGAGACCCAGTACTTC. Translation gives CASSVAGKETQYF.

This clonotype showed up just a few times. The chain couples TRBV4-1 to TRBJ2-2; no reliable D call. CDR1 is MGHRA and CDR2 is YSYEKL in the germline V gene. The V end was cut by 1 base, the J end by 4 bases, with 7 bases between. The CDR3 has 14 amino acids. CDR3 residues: CASSQVQITGELFF. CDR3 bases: TGCGCCAGCAGCCAAGTACAGATCACCGGGGAGCTGTTTTTT.

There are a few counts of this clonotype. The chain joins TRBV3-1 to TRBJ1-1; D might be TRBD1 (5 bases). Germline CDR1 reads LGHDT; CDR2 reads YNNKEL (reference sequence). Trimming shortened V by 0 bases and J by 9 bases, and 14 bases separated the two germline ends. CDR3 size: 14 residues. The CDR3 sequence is CASSQELGLRKAFF. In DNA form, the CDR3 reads TGTGCCAGCAGCCAAGAATTGGGGCTAAGAAAAGCTTTCTTT.

The CDR3 DNA is TGTGCCAGCTCACCCCGCAACAGGGGGAACACTGAAGCTTTCTTT. Protein sequence: CASSPRNRGNTEAFF. V and J are TRBV18 and TRBJ1-1; TRBD1 agrees at 7 bases. Looked up from germline, CDR1 is KGHSH and CDR2 is LQKENI. Unmatched junction bases numbered 5, after V lost 3 bases and J lost 1 base. The CDR3 contains 15 residues.